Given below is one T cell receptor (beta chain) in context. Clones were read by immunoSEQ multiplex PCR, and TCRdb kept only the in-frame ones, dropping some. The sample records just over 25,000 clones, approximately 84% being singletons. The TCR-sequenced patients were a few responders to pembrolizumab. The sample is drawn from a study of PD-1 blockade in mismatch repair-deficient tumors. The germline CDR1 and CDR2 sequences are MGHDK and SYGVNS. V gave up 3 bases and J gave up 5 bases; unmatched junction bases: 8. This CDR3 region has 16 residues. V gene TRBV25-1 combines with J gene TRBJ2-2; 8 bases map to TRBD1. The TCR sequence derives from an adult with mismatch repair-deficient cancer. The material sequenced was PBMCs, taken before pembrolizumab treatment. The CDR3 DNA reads TGTGCCAGCAGTGATCAAAGGACAGGGCGAACCGGGGAGCTGTTTTTT. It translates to CASSDQRTGRTGELFF.